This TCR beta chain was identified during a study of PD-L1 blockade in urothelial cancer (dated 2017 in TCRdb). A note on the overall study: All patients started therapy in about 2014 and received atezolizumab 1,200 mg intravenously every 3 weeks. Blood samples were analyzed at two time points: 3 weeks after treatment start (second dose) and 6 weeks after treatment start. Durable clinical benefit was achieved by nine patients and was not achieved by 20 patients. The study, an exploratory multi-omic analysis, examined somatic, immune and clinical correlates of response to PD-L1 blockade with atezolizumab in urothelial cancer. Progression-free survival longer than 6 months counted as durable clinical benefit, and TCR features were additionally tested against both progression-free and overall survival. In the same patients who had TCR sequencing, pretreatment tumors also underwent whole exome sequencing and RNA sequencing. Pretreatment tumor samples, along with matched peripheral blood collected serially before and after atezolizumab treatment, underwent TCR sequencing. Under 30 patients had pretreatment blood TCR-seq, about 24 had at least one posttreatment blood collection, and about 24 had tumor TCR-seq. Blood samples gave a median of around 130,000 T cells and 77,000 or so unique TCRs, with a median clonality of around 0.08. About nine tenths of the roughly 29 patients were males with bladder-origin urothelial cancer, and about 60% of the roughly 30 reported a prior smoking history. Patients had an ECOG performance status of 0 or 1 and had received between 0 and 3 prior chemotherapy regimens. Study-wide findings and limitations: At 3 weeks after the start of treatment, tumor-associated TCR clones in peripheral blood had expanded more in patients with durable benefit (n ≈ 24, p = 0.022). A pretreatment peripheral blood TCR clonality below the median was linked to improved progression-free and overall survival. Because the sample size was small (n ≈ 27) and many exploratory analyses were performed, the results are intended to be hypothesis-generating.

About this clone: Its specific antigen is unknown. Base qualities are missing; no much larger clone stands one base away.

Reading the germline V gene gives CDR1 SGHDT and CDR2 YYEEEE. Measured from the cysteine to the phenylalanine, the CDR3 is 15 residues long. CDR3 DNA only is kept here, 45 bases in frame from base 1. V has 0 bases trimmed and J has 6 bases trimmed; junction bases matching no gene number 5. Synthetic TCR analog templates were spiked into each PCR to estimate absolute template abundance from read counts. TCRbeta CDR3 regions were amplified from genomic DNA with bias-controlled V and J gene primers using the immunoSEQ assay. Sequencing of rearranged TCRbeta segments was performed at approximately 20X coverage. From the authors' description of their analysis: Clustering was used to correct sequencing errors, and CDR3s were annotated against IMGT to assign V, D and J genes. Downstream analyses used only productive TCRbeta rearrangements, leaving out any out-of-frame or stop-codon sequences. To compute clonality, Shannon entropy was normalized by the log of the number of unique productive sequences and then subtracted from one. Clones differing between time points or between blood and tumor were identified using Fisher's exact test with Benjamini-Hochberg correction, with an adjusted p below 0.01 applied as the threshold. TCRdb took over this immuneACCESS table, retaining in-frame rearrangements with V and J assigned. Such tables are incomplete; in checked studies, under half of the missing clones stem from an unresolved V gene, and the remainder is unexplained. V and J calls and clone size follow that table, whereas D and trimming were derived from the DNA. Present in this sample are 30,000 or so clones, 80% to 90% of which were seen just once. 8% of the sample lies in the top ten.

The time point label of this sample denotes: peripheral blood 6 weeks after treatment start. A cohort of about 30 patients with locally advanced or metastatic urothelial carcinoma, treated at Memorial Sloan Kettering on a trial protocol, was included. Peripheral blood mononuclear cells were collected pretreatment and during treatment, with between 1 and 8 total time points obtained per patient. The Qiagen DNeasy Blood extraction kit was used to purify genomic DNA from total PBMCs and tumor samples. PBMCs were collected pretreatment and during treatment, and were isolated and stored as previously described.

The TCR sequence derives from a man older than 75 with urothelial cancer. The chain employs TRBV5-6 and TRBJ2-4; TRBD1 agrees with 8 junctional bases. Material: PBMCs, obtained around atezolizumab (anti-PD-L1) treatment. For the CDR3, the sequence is CASSLATGGTNIQYF. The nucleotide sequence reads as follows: TGTGCCAGCAGCTTGGCCACAGGGGGTACAAACATTCAGTACTTC.